This entry lists 25 T cell receptor beta chains sequenced from one sample in a study of cytomegalovirus exposure and HLA in healthy donors. Sequencing was performed with immunoSEQ multiplex PCR; in TCRdb, only in-frame clones are kept and a portion is missing. The sample holds about 130,000 clones; nearly 90% are singletons and the top ten take 0.95% to 1.5%. The specimen was PBMCs. These receptors all come from a woman under 30 in good health and CMV-seronegative.

The CDR3 sequence: CASSLSLAVEAFF. CDR3 nucleotide sequence: TGCGCCAGCAGCTTGTCGTTGGCGGTAGAAGCTTTCTTT. J is TRBJ1-1 and V is TRBV5-1; no clear D. The V end was cut by 1 base, the J end by 8 bases, with 12 bases between. This CDR3 comprises 13 residues. CDR1 is SGHRS and CDR2 is YFSETQ in the germline V gene. The variable domain in full, with the rest retrieved from reference TRBV5-1 and TRBJ1-1, is KAGVTQTPRYLIKTRGQQVTLSCSPISGHRSVSWYQQTPGQGLQFLFEYFSETQRNKGNFPGRFSGRQFSNSRSEMNVSTLELGDSALYLCASSLSLAVEAFFGQGTRLTVV.

The V call is TRBV11-2, the J call TRBJ1-2; D is possibly TRBD1 (6 bases). V was clipped by 1 base and J by 6 bases, with 15 bases between them. The germline CDR1 and CDR2 sequences are SGHAT and FQNNGV. The length of the CDR3 is 15 residues. CDR3 DNA: TGTGCCAGCAGCTTAGTAGTGACGCAGGGGAATGGCTACACCTTC. It translates to CASSLVVTQGNGYTF.

V and J are TRBV18 and TRBJ2-7, with D perhaps matching TRBD1 (5 bases). There are 15 residues in the CDR3. In germline, CDR1 is KGHSH, CDR2 LQKENI. V was clipped by 6 bases and J by 1 base, with 16 bases between them. The CDR3: CASSALGPKSYEQYF. DNA for the CDR3: TGTGCCAGCTCCGCCTTGGGGCCTAAATCCTACGAGCAGTACTTC. Looking up the rest from reference TRBV18 and TRBJ2-7 gives the full variable domain: NAGVMQNPRHLVRRRGQEARLRCSPMKGHSHVYWYRQLPEEGLKFMVYLQKENIIDESGMPKERFSAEFPKEGPSILRIQQVVRGDSAAYFCASSALGPKSYEQYFGPGTRLTVT.

This clone has just a few counts. The V gene is TRBV20-1, the J gene TRBJ1-1, with a weak D call TRBD1 (6 bases). Germline V gene data show CDR1 as DFQATT and CDR2 as SNEGSKA (reference sequence). This CDR3 comprises 11 residues. V was trimmed by 8 bases and J by 1 base, leaving 8 bases between them. The CDR3 nucleotides read TGCAGTCCACAGGGGAACACTGAAGCTTTCTTT. This encodes CSPQGNTEAFF.

V usage is TRBV5-4 and J usage is TRBJ1-1; D unclear. With 2 bases removed from V and 4 bases from J, the gap between germline ends came to 9 bases. Germline values: CDR1 SGHNT, CDR2 YYREEE (reference sequence). The CDR3 has 13 amino acids. The chain's CDR3 is CASSFSLSTEAFF. DNA for the CDR3: TGTGCCAGCAGCTTCTCACTAAGCACTGAAGCTTTCTTT.

This chain connects TRBV11-2 to TRBJ2-4, with TRBD1 matching 7 bases. The CDR3 spans 14 residues. The germline CDR1 and CDR2 sequences are SGHAT and FQNNGV. With 5 bases clipped from V and 6 bases from J, the junction kept 7 bases outside the gene matches. The CDR3 nucleotides read TGTGCCAGCAGCCCGCAGGGGGTAACAAACATTCAGTACTTC. Its protein is CASSPQGVTNIQYF.

The CDR3 DNA is TGTGCCAGCAGACCCCACGGAGGGGGCGATGAAAAACTGTTTTTT. Translation gives CASRPHGGGDEKLFF. The V and J genes are TRBV7-8 and TRBJ1-4; 7 bases are a match to TRBD1. The CDR3 is made up of 15 amino acids. Germline trimming cut 6 bases from V and 6 bases from J; bases unmatched to any gene: 10. The germline gives CDR1 SGHVS, CDR2 FQNEAQ.

V is TRBV15 and J is TRBJ1-1; the D gene is possibly TRBD1 (5 bases). V was pared by 1 base and J by 11 bases, with 11 bases between. The CDR3 is 12 amino acids. Looked up from germline, CDR1 is LNHNV and CDR2 is YYDKDF (reference sequence). The CDR3, as DNA: TGTGCCACCAGCAGAGGTCAGGGTAGGGCTTTCTTT. Translating it yields CATSRGQGRAFF.

The rearrangement joins TRBV2 to TRBJ1-5; 7 bases map to TRBD1. The J segment lost 7 bases and the V segment lost 3 bases, leaving 6 bases of the junction unmatched. Germline-derived CDR1 and CDR2 are SNHLY and FYNNEI. The CDR3 covers 14 residues. The CDR3 region has the DNA TGTGCCAGCAGTGATTCAGGGGGTCAACAGCCCCAGCATTTT. As protein: CASSDSGGQQPQHF.

This clone is a singleton in its sample. This chain links TRBV5-1 with TRBJ2-5, with 9 bases aligning to TRBD1. With the DNA end fitting TRBJ2-7 better, the J assignment may be wrong. Germline values: CDR1 SGHRS, CDR2 YFSETQ. This CDR3 comprises 14 residues. The CDR3 DNA is TGCGCCAGCAGCGTAAGGACAGGGGCCTACGAGCAGTACTTC. Protein: CASSVRTGAYEQYF.

The chain links TRBV7-6 to TRBJ2-3; D gene uncertain. The germline V gene has CDR1 SGHVS and CDR2 FNYEAQ. The CDR3 spans 13 residues. The V end was cut by 2 bases, the J end by 3 bases, with 6 bases between. The CDR3 DNA reads TGTGCCAGCAGCTTATCCGTTACAGATACGCAGTATTTT. The encoded protein is CASSLSVTDTQYF.

This chain links TRBV2 with TRBJ1-1; TRBD1 agrees at 7 bases. The CDR3 totals 14 residues. Germline trimming cut 6 bases from V and 4 bases from J; bases unmatched to any gene: 8. CDR1 and CDR2 (germline): SNHLY, FYNNEI. In DNA form, the CDR3 reads TGTGCCAGCAGAGCACAGGGGCCGGTCACTGAAGCTTTCTTT. This sequence encodes CASRAQGPVTEAFF.

The chain has TRBV2 and TRBJ2-2; D is undetermined. CDR3 length: 16 amino acids. V dropped 2 bases and J dropped 4 bases, with 14 bases sitting between them. Per the germline V gene, CDR1 is SNHLY and CDR2 is FYNNEI. The CDR3 bases are TGTGCCAGCAGTGAAAAAGCGTTCGGGTTCACCGGGGAGCTGTTTTTT. This translates into CASSEKAFGFTGELFF. Based on the CDR3 plus reference TRBV2 and TRBJ2-2, the full variable domain is EPEVTQTPSHQVTQMGQEVILRCVPISNHLYFYWYRQILGQKVEFLVSFYNNEISEKSEIFDDQFSVERPDGSNFTLKIRSTKLEDSAMYFCASSEKAFGFTGELFFGEGSRLTVL.

The V and J genes are TRBV14 and TRBJ1-2; 7 bases map to TRBD1. Germline V gives CDR1 SGHDN, CDR2 FVKESK. The CDR3 runs to 13 residues. Unmatched junction bases numbered 2, after V lost 4 bases and J lost 3 bases. The CDR3 is CASSPTGDYGYTF. CDR3 bases: TGTGCCAGCAGCCCCACAGGGGACTATGGCTACACCTTC. The whole variable domain, remainder taken from reference TRBV14 and TRBJ1-2, is EAGVTQFPSHSVIEKGQTVTLRCDPISGHDNLYWYRRVMGKEIKFLLHFVKESKQDESGMPNNRFLAERTGGTYSTLKVQPAELEDSGVYFCASSPTGDYGYTFGSGTRLTVV.

The chain links TRBV5-6 to TRBJ1-1, with TRBD1 as a possible D gene (6 bases). V lost 3 bases to trimming and J lost 0 bases, with 15 bases between them. From germline, CDR1 is SGHDT and CDR2 YYEEEE. The CDR3 is made up of 16 amino acids. The CDR3 sequence is CASSSPPGALNTEAFF. CDR3 bases: TGTGCCAGCAGCTCACCCCCAGGGGCTTTGAACACTGAAGCTTTCTTT.

The V gene is TRBV7-6, the J gene TRBJ2-5; 8 bases agree with TRBD2. V lost 1 base to trimming and J lost 5 bases; unmatched junction nucleotides: 6. The CDR3 is 15 amino acids. The germline V gene has CDR1 SGHVS and CDR2 FNYEAQ. CDR3 protein: CASSLVGTSVETQYF. The CDR3 region has the DNA TGTGCCAGCAGCTTAGTTGGGACTAGTGTGGAGACCCAGTACTTC.

This clone was detected once. This chain connects TRBV6-1 to TRBJ2-2, with D perhaps matching TRBD1 (6 bases). Germline assignment: CDR1 MNHNS and CDR2 SASEGT. V lost 2 bases and J lost 7, with 11 bases in between. The CDR3 has 14 residues. CDR3 bases: TGTGCCAGCAGTGAACAGGGGCAGGGCGGGGAGCTGTTTTTT. It codes for CASSEQGQGGELFF.

The chain carries TRBV11-2 and TRBJ1-5, with D possibly matching TRBD1 (5 bases). The ends were cut back, 0 bases at V and 0 bases at J, with 6 bases in the middle. From germline, CDR1 is SGHAT and CDR2 FQNNGV. The CDR3 has 15 residues. The CDR3 DNA follows: TGTGCCAGCAGCTTAGAAAGGGGTAGCAATCAGCCCCAGCATTTT. It specifies CASSLERGSNQPQHF.

This chain links TRBV5-1 with TRBJ2-5, with 7 bases that match TRBD1. This CDR3 is 15 amino acids long. After removal of 5 bases from V and 7 bases from J, the junction contained 14 bases not matched to a gene. The germline CDR1 and CDR2 sequences are SGHRS and YFSETQ. The CDR3 reads CASRPGTEVYRTQYF. The CDR3 bases are TGCGCCAGCAGACCCGGGACAGAAGTATATAGGACCCAGTACTTC.

The chain employs TRBV5-1 and TRBJ1-4; weak D call: TRBD1 (6 bases). The V end lost 0 bases, the J end lost 2 bases, and 11 bases lay between the germline ends. Germline-derived CDR1 and CDR2 are SGHRS and YFSETQ. The CDR3 spans 16 residues. The CDR3 DNA is TGCGCCAGCAGCTTGGGACCTACAGGGACTAATGAAAAACTGTTTTTT. Translation gives CASSLGPTGTNEKLFF.

V gene TRBV6-5 combines with J gene TRBJ1-5; TRBD1 is a possible D gene (5 bases). Trimming removed 2 bases from V and 7 bases from J, with 15 bases in between. The CDR3 length is 15 residues. CDR1 and CDR2 (germline): MNHEY, SVGAGI. CDR3 DNA: TGTGCCAGCAGTTACCGTCCAGATTCAGGGCAGCCCCAGCATTTT. Its translation is CASSYRPDSGQPQHF.

This rearrangement joins TRBV7-9 to TRBJ1-6; the D gene is possibly TRBD1 (5 bases). Between the trimmed V and J ends, which lost 8 bases and 0 bases, there was a span of 11 bases. The CDR3 loop spans 15 amino acids. Germline V gene sequence: CDR1 SEHNR, CDR2 FQNEAQ (reference sequence). CDR3 sequence reads: CASGGGSSYNSPLHF. The CDR3 bases are TGTGCCAGCGGGGGGGGGAGCTCCTATAATTCACCCCTCCACTTT.

This clone has a single count. The rearrangement uses TRBV7-9 and TRBJ1-4; 8 positions agree with TRBD1. Trimming cost V 5 bases and J 8 bases; bases outside gene matches: 10. There are 15 residues in the CDR3. Germline V gene sequence: CDR1 SEHNR, CDR2 FQNEAQ (reference sequence). The CDR3 coding sequence is TGTGCCAGCAGCGCAAAACAGGGGGTCTGGGAAAAACTGTTTTTT. Encoded protein: CASSAKQGVWEKLFF. Together with reference TRBV7-9 and TRBJ1-4, the CDR3 gives the full variable domain: DTGVSQNPRHKITKRGQNVTFRCDPISEHNRLYWYRQTLGQGPEFLTYFQNEAQLEKSRLLSDRFSAERPKGSFSTLEIQRTEQGDSAMYLCASSAKQGVWEKLFFGSGTQLSVL.

This clone appeared a few times. This sequence joins TRBV2 and TRBJ2-7; no clear D. CDR1 is SNHLY, CDR2 FYNNEI, per germline. There are 12 residues in the CDR3. Trimming pared 9 bases from V and 2 bases from J, leaving 11 bases between. CDR3 residues: CASDKRPYEQYF. The DNA of the CDR3 is TGTGCCAGTGACAAACGACCCTACGAGCAGTACTTC.

The rearrangement uses TRBV15 and TRBJ1-6; D is uncertain. The CDR3 contains 14 residues. The V gene lost 8 bases and the J gene lost 10 bases, with 18 bases spanning the gap. The V gene's germline CDR1 is LNHNV and CDR2 YYDKDF (reference sequence). CDR3 sequence reads: CATDEGGGSSPLHF. The CDR3 bases are TGTGCCACCGACGAGGGAGGTGGATCGTCACCCCTCCACTTT.